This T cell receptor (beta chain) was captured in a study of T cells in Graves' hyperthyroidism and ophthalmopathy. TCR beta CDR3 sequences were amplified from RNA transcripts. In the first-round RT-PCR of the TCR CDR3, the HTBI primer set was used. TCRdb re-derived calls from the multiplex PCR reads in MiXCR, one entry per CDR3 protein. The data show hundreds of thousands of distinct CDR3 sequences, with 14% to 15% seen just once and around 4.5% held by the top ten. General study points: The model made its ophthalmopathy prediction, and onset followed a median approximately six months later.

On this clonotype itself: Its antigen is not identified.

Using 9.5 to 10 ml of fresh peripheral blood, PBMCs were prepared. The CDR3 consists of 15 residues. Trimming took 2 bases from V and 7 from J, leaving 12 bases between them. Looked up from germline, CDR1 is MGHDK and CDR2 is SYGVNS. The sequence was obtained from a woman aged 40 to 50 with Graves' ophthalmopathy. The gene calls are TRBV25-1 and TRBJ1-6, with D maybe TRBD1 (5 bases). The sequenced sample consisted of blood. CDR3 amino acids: CASSEGGGANSPLHF. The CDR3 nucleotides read TGTGCCAGCAGTGAAGGCGGGGGAGCGAATTCACCCCTCCACTTT.